Listed here are 15 T cell receptor beta chains from one sample, sequenced in a study of cytomegalovirus exposure and HLA in healthy donors. This PCR relied on a set of 60 Vbeta primers and 13 Jbeta primers. Libraries were prepared by immunoSEQ multiplex PCR; TCRdb keeps only in-frame clonotypes and omits some of them. The sample has more than 150,000 clones, 75% to 80% seen once. Material for sequencing was PBMCs. Receptor source: a man aged 50-60 years in good health and CMV-seropositive.

The chain employs TRBV11-1 and TRBJ2-3; TRBD1 agrees at 9 bases. Germline CDR1 SGHAT, CDR2 FQDESV (reference sequence). V trimming: 6 bases; J trimming: 6 bases; junction bases outside the gene matches: 4. The CDR3 extends over 13 amino acids. The DNA for the CDR3 is TGTGCCAGCAGGGACAGGGGAAGGGATACGCAGTATTTT. It specifies CASRDRGRDTQYF.

The chain joins TRBV27 to TRBJ1-5, with TRBD1 matching 10 bases. Germline V lookup: CDR1 MNHEY, CDR2 SMNVEV (reference sequence). The CDR3 runs to 15 residues. J was trimmed by 5 bases and V by 2 bases; bases with no gene match: 3. CDR3 sequence (DNA): TGTGCCAGCAGTTTAATGGGACAGGGGTATCAGCCCCAGCATTTT. Amino acid sequence: CASSLMGQGYQPQHF.

The rearrangement joins TRBV6-1 to TRBJ1-6; maybe TRBD1 (5 bases). Trimming stripped 2 bases from V and 6 bases from J, with 14 bases between. CDR3 length: 16 amino acids. CDR1 is MNHNS, CDR2 SASEGT, per germline. The CDR3 loop is CASSERAGRPNSPLHF. The CDR3 DNA reads TGTGCCAGCAGTGAAAGAGCGGGACGGCCTAATTCACCCCTCCACTTT.

The gene calls are TRBV21-1 and TRBJ1-1. TRBV21-1 has pseudogene status. The CDR3 contains 13 residues. CDR3 region: CASSKVANTEAFF. CDR3 bases: TGTGCCAGCAGCAAAGTAGCCAACACTGAAGCTTTCTTT.

V usage is TRBV19 and J usage is TRBJ1-1, with D uncertain. This CDR3 contains 15 residues. Deletions cut 1 base from V and 3 bases from J, with 12 bases between. The germline gives CDR1 LNHDA, CDR2 SQIVND (reference sequence). DNA for the CDR3: TGTGCCAGTAGTATAGGAGCGGCGGCGTACACTGAAGCTTTCTTT. Translated: CASSIGAAAYTEAFF. The variable domain in full, completed from reference TRBV19 and TRBJ1-1, reads DGGITQSPKYLFRKEGQNVTLSCEQNLNHDAMYWYRQDPGQGLRLIYYSQIVNDFQKGDIAEGYSVSREKKESFPLTVTSAQKNPTAFYLCASSIGAAAYTEAFFGQGTRLTVV.

CDR3 sequence: CASSLPQRGRQETQYF. In nucleotides, the CDR3 is TGTGCCAGCAGCTTGCCACAGCGGGGGAGACAAGAGACCCAGTACTTC. The chain has TRBV5-4 and TRBJ2-5; the match to TRBD2 covers 8 bases. The V gene end was trimmed by 1 base and the J gene end by 2 bases; junction bases not matched to a gene: 7. Germline V lookup: CDR1 SGHNT, CDR2 YYREEE (reference sequence). The CDR3 runs 16 residues.

This clone was picked up one time. The rearrangement uses TRBV18 and TRBJ1-5, with unresolved D. CDR1 is KGHSH, CDR2 LQKENI, per germline. The CDR3 length is 14 residues. V dropped 2 bases and J dropped 0 bases, with 5 bases sitting between them. DNA of the CDR3: TGTGCCAGCTCACCAGGCCTTAGCAATCAGCCCCAGCATTTT. This sequence encodes CASSPGLSNQPQHF.

The table lists this clone with a count of one. DNA of the CDR3: TGTGCCAGCAGTTTGGCAAGGCGGAATGAAAAACTGTTTTTT. Translation: CASSLARRNEKLFF. The rearrangement uses TRBV28 and TRBJ1-4; D is unclear. Germline V gene data show CDR1 as MDHEN and CDR2 as SYDVKM. V shed 3 bases and J shed 5 bases, with 10 bases lying between them. CDR3 length: 14 amino acids.

This clone was found a few times. The chain is built from TRBV5-1 and TRBJ1-2; 7 bases are a match to TRBD1. The CDR3 consists of 12 residues. Germline-derived CDR1 and CDR2 are SGHRS and YFSETQ. Unmatched junction bases numbered 6, after V lost 5 bases and J lost 8 bases. The CDR3 DNA follows: TGCGCCAGCAGTACAGGGGCTGAGGGCTACACCTTC. It yields the protein CASSTGAEGYTF.

The chain recombines TRBV28 with TRBJ2-7; 11 bases are a match to TRBD2. The CDR3 consists of 15 residues. From germline, CDR1 is MDHEN and CDR2 SYDVKM. The ends lost 6 bases at V and 3 bases at J; junction bases unmatched: 7. CDR3 sequence reads: CASRGTSGTRYEQYF. The DNA of the CDR3 is TGTGCCAGCAGAGGGACTAGCGGAACTCGCTACGAGCAGTACTTC.

This clone has only one observation. The chain is built from TRBV28 and TRBJ2-1, with 9 bases identical to TRBD1. V was clipped by 6 bases and J by 4 bases; unmatched bases: 4. CDR3 length: 14 residues. Looked up from germline, CDR1 is MDHEN and CDR2 is SYDVKM. The CDR3 is CASRTGGRYNEQFF. CDR3 bases: TGTGCCAGCAGGACAGGGGGTCGATACAATGAGCAGTTCTTC. Drawing the rest from reference TRBV28 and TRBJ2-1, the complete variable domain is DVKVTQSSRYLVKRTGEKVFLECVQDMDHENMFWYRQDPGLGLRLIYFSYDVKMKEKGDIPEGYSVSREKKERFSLILESASTNQTSMYLCASRTGGRYNEQFFGPGTRLTVL.

V usage is TRBV27 and J usage is TRBJ2-1; D may be TRBD1 (5 bases). The germline gives CDR1 MNHEY, CDR2 SMNVEV (reference sequence). Trimming took off 1 base at V and 4 bases at J, with 11 bases between the two ends. The CDR3 length is 15 residues. In nucleotides, the CDR3 is TGTGCCAGCAGTTTATACAAAACAGGATACAATGAGCAGTTCTTC. Its protein product is CASSLYKTGYNEQFF.

This clone was counted once. This sequence joins TRBV4-1 and TRBJ2-7; D not resolved. The CDR3 has 16 amino acids. Germline loops: CDR1 MGHRA, CDR2 YSYEKL. V dropped 0 bases and J dropped 0 bases, with 12 bases sitting between them. CDR3: CASSQEVSLSSYEQYF. The CDR3 nucleotides read TGCGCCAGCAGCCAAGAAGTGTCCTTGAGCTCCTACGAGCAGTACTTC.

The chain employs TRBV9 and TRBJ2-3; 11 bases are shared with TRBD2. Losses at the gene ends were 2 bases for V and 3 bases for J; bases not matched to a gene: 8. The V gene's germline CDR1 is SGDLS and CDR2 YYNGEE. The CDR3 spans 17 residues. CDR3 sequence (DNA): TGTGCCAGCAGCGTCGGGAATAGCGGGGGGGCTACAGATACGCAGTATTTT. It specifies CASSVGNSGGATDTQYF.

The chain employs TRBV27 and TRBJ1-6; TRBD1 aligns across 7 bases. Germline V gene lookup returns CDR1 MNHEY and CDR2 SMNVEV (reference sequence). The junction had 4 bases not matched to a gene; V was cut back by 5 bases and J by 0 bases. This CDR3 contains 16 residues. The CDR3 nucleotides read TGTGCCAGCAGTCCAGGGGACAGCTCCTATAATTCACCCCTCCACTTT. Protein product: CASSPGDSSYNSPLHF.